These 23 T cell receptor beta chains share one sample of origin, sequenced in a study of blood T cell repertoires in COVID-19. Produced via immunoSEQ multiplex PCR; TCRdb's table is partial and in-frame only. The sample carries approximately 34,000 clones, more than 80% recorded once. Specimen: peripheral blood. Receptors originate from a woman in her 70s with acute or convalescent COVID-19.

This clone was detected only a few times. The V and J genes are TRBV6-5 and TRBJ1-6; D gene uncertain. The V gene lost 6 bases and the J gene lost 10 bases, with 13 bases spanning the gap. The germline CDR1 and CDR2 sequences are MNHEY and SVGAGI. This CDR3 contains 13 residues. This chain's CDR3 is CASSPENRSPLHF. In DNA form, the CDR3 reads TGTGCCAGCAGCCCCGAGAACCGGTCACCCCTCCACTTT.

The table lists this clone with a count of one. The rearrangement uses TRBV5-1 and TRBJ1-2; D possibly corresponds to TRBD1 (5 bases). The ends were cut back, 5 bases at V and 2 bases at J, with 10 bases in the middle. Per germline, CDR1 SGHRS and CDR2 YFSETQ. CDR3 length: 13 residues. The CDR3 nucleotides read TGCGCCAGCAGACTTGACAGCAACTATGGCTACACCTTC. This gives the protein CASRLDSNYGYTF.

Only one count was recorded for this clone. The gene calls are TRBV10-2 and TRBJ2-7; D gene unclear. V was pared by 3 bases and J by 3 bases, with 3 bases between. The CDR3 extends over 11 amino acids. Germline V CDR1 and CDR2: WSHSY, SAAADI. The DNA for the CDR3 is TGCGCCAGCAGTGATCACTACGAGCAGTACTTC. Residues: CASSDHYEQYF.

This sequence joins TRBV10-3 and TRBJ1-5, with D unresolved. This CDR3 has 13 residues. From germline, CDR1 is ENHRY and CDR2 SYGVKD. V gave up 2 bases and J gave up 4 bases, with 6 bases separating them. CDR3 sequence: CAISEGQNQPQHF. The CDR3 DNA reads as TGTGCCATCAGTGAGGGCCAAAATCAGCCCCAGCATTTT.

The chain uses TRBV9 and TRBJ2-1, with 8 positions matching TRBD2. Germline V gives CDR1 SGDLS, CDR2 YYNGEE. The CDR3 has 16 amino acids. The ends lost 0 bases at V and 0 bases at J; junction bases unmatched: 2. Here the CDR3 reads CASSVELAVSYNEQFF. The CDR3 DNA sequence: TGTGCCAGCAGCGTAGAACTAGCGGTCTCCTACAATGAGCAGTTCTTC.

The chain employs TRBV5-6 and TRBJ2-3; 8 bases agree with TRBD2. V trimming: 10 bases; J trimming: 7 bases; junction bases outside the gene matches: 17. The germline V gene has CDR1 SGHDT and CDR2 YYEEEE. The CDR3 extends over 15 amino acids. The CDR3 DNA reads as TGTGCCTCGATCCCCCCCGGGGGGGGTCCCTATACGCAGTATTTT. Its translation: CASIPPGGGPYTQYF.

V and J are TRBV6-6 and TRBJ2-7; D not certain. CDR1 MNHNY and CDR2 SVGAGI come from the germline V gene (reference sequence). There are 10 residues in the CDR3. V was shortened by 10 bases and J by 7 bases, with 11 bases between the two germline ends. CDR3 nucleotide sequence: TGTGCCACTCAAGATCGGGAGCAGTACTTC. Its protein product is CATQDREQYF.

This chain connects TRBV19 to TRBJ1-1, with 10 bases matching TRBD1. This CDR3 contains 13 residues. CDR1 and CDR2 (germline): LNHDA, SQIVND (reference sequence). Unmatched junction bases numbered 3, after V lost 8 bases and J lost 3 bases. CDR3 in amino acids: CASGQGGDTEAFF. CDR3 in DNA: TGTGCCAGTGGACAGGGGGGGGACACTGAAGCTTTCTTT.

The CDR3 region has the DNA TGCGCCAGCAGCGCGGCTAGCGTCCACACCGGGGAGCTGTTTTTT. Amino acid sequence: CASSAASVHTGELFF. The chain carries TRBV5-1 and TRBJ2-2; the D gene is possibly TRBD2 (6 bases). The ends were cut back, 4 bases at V and 3 bases at J, with 13 bases in the middle. CDR1 and CDR2 from the germline V gene are SGHRS and YFSETQ. CDR3 length equals 15 residues.

The CDR3 protein is CASSSTGVQETQYF. The CDR3 nucleotides are TGCGCCAGCAGTTCAACAGGCGTCCAAGAGACCCAGTACTTC. This chain joins TRBV5-1 and TRBJ2-5; weak D call: TRBD1 (5 bases). The CDR3 is 14 residues long. Trimming shortened V by 5 bases and J by 1 base, and 12 bases separated the two germline ends. Germline V lookup: CDR1 SGHRS, CDR2 YFSETQ.

This clone was recorded many times. J is TRBJ2-1 and V is TRBV2, with D perhaps TRBD2 (5 bases). The CDR3 consists of 11 residues. Trimming pared 9 bases from V and 7 bases from J, leaving 10 bases between. Looked up from germline, CDR1 is SNHLY and CDR2 is FYNNEI. CDR3 region: CARKTGNEQFF. The CDR3 DNA reads as TGTGCCAGGAAGACGGGGAATGAGCAGTTCTTC.

This clone was observed a handful of times. The chain joins TRBV27 to TRBJ2-7; no definite D call. Trimming removed 4 bases at V and 2 bases at J, with 12 bases between. Germline V CDR1 and CDR2: MNHEY, SMNVEV (reference sequence). This CDR3 region has 14 residues. This CDR3 reads CASSSDFLPYEQYF. CDR3 nucleotides: TGTGCCAGCAGTTCAGACTTTTTACCCTACGAGCAGTACTTC.

CDR3 protein: CASSARQGTYNSPLHF. The CDR3 region has the DNA TGTGCCAGTAGTGCGCGACAGGGAACCTATAATTCACCCCTCCACTTT. V and J are TRBV19 and TRBJ1-6; 7 bases agree with TRBD1. The V segment lost 5 bases and the J segment 2 bases; nucleotides outside the gene matches: 6. In germline, CDR1 is LNHDA, CDR2 SQIVND (reference sequence). This CDR3 region has 16 residues.

J is TRBJ1-5 and V is TRBV2; 9 nucleotides match TRBD1. Germline values: CDR1 SNHLY, CDR2 FYNNEI. Trimming at V came to 3 bases and at J to 4 bases, leaving 4 bases not matched to a gene. The CDR3 loop spans 15 amino acids. In DNA form, the CDR3 reads TGTGCCAGCAGTGACCTGACAGGGGGGAATCAGCCCCAGCATTTT. Translation gives CASSDLTGGNQPQHF.

The gene calls are TRBV5-4 and TRBJ1-2; 12 bases map to TRBD1. This CDR3 is built from 16 residues. The V gene's germline CDR1 is SGHNT and CDR2 YYREEE (reference sequence). V lost 0 bases to trimming and J lost 7 bases; unmatched junction nucleotides: 7. Here the CDR3 reads CASSLAGGQGAGGYTF. CDR3 DNA: TGTGCCAGCAGCTTGGCCGGGGGACAGGGGGCAGGTGGCTACACCTTC.

This chain links TRBV19 with TRBJ2-4; 11 bases fit TRBD2. Germline V lookup: CDR1 LNHDA, CDR2 SQIVND (reference sequence). This CDR3 comprises 20 residues. The trim removed 0 bases at V and 0 bases at J, leaving 10 bases unmatched. CDR3 in DNA: TGTGCCAGTAGTATAGATCTACTAGCGGGAGACCCCCTAGCCAAAAACATTCAGTACTTC. Its translation: CASSIDLLAGDPLAKNIQYF.

The J gene is TRBJ2-7, the V gene TRBV11-2; 7 nucleotides match TRBD2. The CDR3 covers 16 residues. Germline V gene sequence: CDR1 SGHAT, CDR2 FQNNGV. J gave up 2 bases and V 0 bases, and 7 bases lay outside the gene matches. The CDR3 DNA reads TGTGCCAGCAGCTTAGAGTATTGGGGGGGAGCCTACGAGCAGTACTTC. Amino acids: CASSLEYWGGAYEQYF. Filled out from reference TRBV11-2 and TRBJ2-7, the complete variable domain reads EAGVAQSPRYKIIEKRQSVAFWCNPISGHATLYWYQQILGQGPKLLIQFQNNGVVDDSQLPKDRFSAERLKGVDSTLKIQPAKLEDSAVYLCASSLEYWGGAYEQYFGPGTRLTVT.

In its sample, this clone was seen once. This rearrangement joins TRBV10-3 to TRBJ2-3; D remains ambiguous. Trimming shortened V by 4 bases and J by 0 bases, and 2 bases separated the two germline ends. This CDR3 has 12 amino acids. Germline V gene lookup returns CDR1 ENHRY and CDR2 SYGVKD. In nucleotides, the CDR3 is TGTGCCATCAGTGCTAGCACAGATACGCAGTATTTT. The encoded protein is CAISASTDTQYF.

The V and J genes are TRBV5-1 and TRBJ2-1; 10 nucleotides match TRBD1. In germline, CDR1 is SGHRS, CDR2 YFSETQ. V shed 5 bases, J shed 4 bases, and the junction held 9 bases outside the gene matches. The CDR3 length is 16 residues. The CDR3, as DNA: TGCGCCAGCAGGTCATCCGGGACAGGGGTTTACAATGAGCAGTTCTTC. As protein: CASRSSGTGVYNEQFF. The full variable domain, completed using reference TRBV5-1 and TRBJ2-1, is KAGVTQTPRYLIKTRGQQVTLSCSPISGHRSVSWYQQTPGQGLQFLFEYFSETQRNKGNFPGRFSGRQFSNSRSEMNVSTLELGDSALYLCASRSSGTGVYNEQFFGPGTRLTVL.

J is TRBJ1-1 and V is TRBV14; 9 bases agree with TRBD1. Per the germline V gene, CDR1 is SGHDN and CDR2 is FVKESK. The CDR3 totals 16 residues. Trimming took 4 bases from V and 2 from J; bases not matched to a gene: 8. CDR3 sequence: CASSPTYRGPNTEAFF. The CDR3 region has the DNA TGTGCCAGCAGCCCGACTTACAGGGGGCCCAACACTGAAGCTTTCTTT.

This rearrangement joins TRBV19 to TRBJ2-1, with TRBD2 identical over 16 bases. The length of the CDR3 is 22 residues. The V gene's germline CDR1 is LNHDA and CDR2 SQIVND (reference sequence). After removal of 7 bases from V and 3 bases from J, the junction contained 21 bases not matched to a gene. The CDR3 sequence: CASTLKAGTSGRAADLYNEQFF. The CDR3 nucleotides are TGTGCCAGTACCCTGAAGGCGGGGACTAGCGGGAGGGCCGCGGATCTCTACAATGAGCAGTTCTTC.

This rearrangement joins TRBV4-2 to TRBJ1-1; no firm D call. V was pared by 4 bases and J by 3 bases, with 21 bases between. The CDR3 runs 17 residues. Germline V CDR1 and CDR2: LGHNA, YNFKEQ. CDR3 sequence (DNA): TGTGCCAGCAGCCCGTTCGAAGTGGCAGGAGGGTACACTGAAGCTTTCTTT. It yields the protein CASSPFEVAGGYTEAFF.

In this sample, this clone turned up once. V gene TRBV12-3 or TRBV12-4 combines with J gene TRBJ2-7, with D uncertain. Deletions cut 6 bases from V and 0 bases from J, with 6 bases between. The CDR3 runs 12 residues. For the CDR3, the DNA is TGTGCCAGCAGCCCCGGCTCCTACGAGCAGTACTTC. This sequence encodes CASSPGSYEQYF.